What follows are 9 T cell receptor beta chains derived from one specimen sequenced in a study of blood T cells in healthy people across ages. Primers used in a second PCR of roughly 6 to 12 cycles were a sample-barcoded 5' primer and a J-beta primer mix. MiXCR was run by TCRdb on the 5' RACE reads, yielding one entry per CDR3 protein. The table includes approximately 830,000 distinct CDR3 sequences, about 59% detected once. Sequencing was done on a sample of blood. The receptors shown here come from a young man in good health.

This clonotype was counted only a few times. The chain combines TRBV29-1 with TRBJ2-4; weak D call: TRBD2 (5 bases). CDR3 length: 11 amino acids. The germline CDR1 and CDR2 sequences are SQVTM and ANQGSEA. V lost 6 bases, J lost 13 bases, and 16 bases lay in between. In DNA form, the CDR3 reads TGCAGCGTACCGGGGTTTGAGGAGCAGTACTTC. Encoded protein: CSVPGFEEQYF.

The V and J genes are TRBV14 and TRBJ2-1; 8 bases are shared with TRBD2. Germline trimming cut 3 bases from V and 0 bases from J; bases unmatched to any gene: 22. Germline loops: CDR1 SGHDN, CDR2 FVKESK. This CDR3 contains 22 residues. The CDR3 protein is CASSHPHIPRRGAPSSYNEQFF. CDR3 bases: TGTGCCAGCAGCCATCCCCATATCCCCCGGCGGGGGGCCCCTTCCTCCTACAATGAGCAGTTCTTC.

The chain recombines TRBV6-2 or TRBV6-3 with TRBJ2-5; D might be TRBD2 (7 bases). Germline V gene sequence: CDR1 MNHEY, CDR2 SVGEGT. Trimming pared 5 bases from V and 11 bases from J, leaving 21 bases between. The CDR3 contains 14 residues. The CDR3 protein is CASSNLQGGDEQYF. Here the CDR3 DNA reads TGTGCCAGCAGTAATCTACAGGGAGGGGATGAGCAGTACTTC.

The chain links TRBV20-1 to TRBJ2-3, with D possibly matching TRBD2 (5 bases). V lost 5 bases and J lost 4, with 16 bases in between. The CDR3 consists of 14 residues. Germline V CDR1 and CDR2: DFQATT, SNEGSKA (reference sequence). The CDR3 DNA sequence: TGCAGTGCTGGAGGAGCATCCTTGGCAGATACGCAGTATTTT. Translated: CSAGGASLADTQYF.

The chain couples TRBV5-1 to TRBJ1-2; TRBD1 matches at 9 bases. Germline V gene sequence: CDR1 SGHRS, CDR2 YFSETQ. The CDR3 is 15 amino acids. V shed 4 bases, J shed 3 bases, and the junction held 7 bases outside the gene matches. CDR3 amino acids: CASSTWTGEDYGYTF. CDR3 DNA sequence: TGCGCCAGCAGCACTTGGACAGGGGAGGACTATGGCTACACCTTC.

V is TRBV18 and J is TRBJ1-5; the match to TRBD1 covers 8 bases. The CDR3 is made up of 15 amino acids. V lost 4 bases, J lost 5 bases, and 7 bases stayed unmatched. Germline CDR1 KGHSH, CDR2 LQKENI. CDR3 nucleotides: TGTGCCAGCTCACTCGCAGGGGGCTCGGATCAGCCCCAGCATTTT. It encodes CASSLAGGSDQPQHF.

The chain combines TRBV29-1 with TRBJ2-2; 7 bases are shared with TRBD1. Germline CDR1 reads SQVTM; CDR2 reads ANQGSEA. This CDR3 comprises 13 residues. V lost 7 bases and J lost 6; bases outside the gene matches: 8. CDR3: CSAQTGWSGELFF. CDR3 sequence (DNA): TGCAGCGCACAGACAGGGTGGTCCGGGGAGCTGTTTTTT.

Here the CDR3 DNA reads TGTGCCAGCAGTGATGACAGGGATCTGCTCGAGCAGTACTTC. Residues: CASSDDRDLLEQYF. The chain uses TRBV5-4 and TRBJ2-7, with 7 bases fitting TRBD1. This CDR3 is 14 amino acids long. Per germline, CDR1 SGHNT and CDR2 YYREEE (reference sequence). After removal of 5 bases from V and 6 bases from J, the junction contained 11 bases not matched to a gene. Together with reference TRBV5-4 and TRBJ2-7, the CDR3 gives the full variable domain: ETGVTQSPTHLIKTRGQQVTLRCSSQSGHNTVSWYQQALGQGPQFIFQYYREEENGRGNFPPRFSGLQFPNYSSELNVNALELDDSALYLCASSDDRDLLEQYFGPGTRLTVT.

In its sample, this clonotype was seen once. This rearrangement joins TRBV18 to TRBJ2-4; 12 positions match TRBD2. TRBJ2-7 matches the DNA end more closely, so the J call is doubtful. Germline CDR1 reads KGHSH; CDR2 reads LQKENI. The CDR3 covers 16 residues. The DNA for the CDR3 is TGTGCCAGCTCACCACCCAGGACTAGCGGGACCTACGAGCAGTACTTC. The encoded protein is CASSPPRTSGTYEQYF.